At least ten counts were recorded for the clone carrying this T cell receptor beta chain. The authors extracted RNA and reverse transcribed it into cDNA as the sequencing template. Repertoires were generated with immunoSEQ multiplex PCR, while TCRdb's copy carries only in-frame clones and drops some. The sample lists some 180,000 clones; almost 65% were seen once. This specimen belongs to a study of CD8+ T cells in alopecia areata. Germline loops: CDR1 SGHNT, CDR2 YYREEE (reference sequence). J lost 5 bases, V lost 2 bases, and 4 bases had no gene match. CDR3 size: 13 residues. This receptor was taken from a human donor with alopecia areata. The sequencing here drew on CD4+ T cells sorted from blood, taken at week 0. The V gene is TRBV5-4, the J gene TRBJ2-7, with 7 bases aligning to TRBD1. CDR3 nucleotide sequence: TGTGCCAGCAGCTTACAGGGGACGGACGAGCAGTACTTC. Translation: CASSLQGTDEQYF.